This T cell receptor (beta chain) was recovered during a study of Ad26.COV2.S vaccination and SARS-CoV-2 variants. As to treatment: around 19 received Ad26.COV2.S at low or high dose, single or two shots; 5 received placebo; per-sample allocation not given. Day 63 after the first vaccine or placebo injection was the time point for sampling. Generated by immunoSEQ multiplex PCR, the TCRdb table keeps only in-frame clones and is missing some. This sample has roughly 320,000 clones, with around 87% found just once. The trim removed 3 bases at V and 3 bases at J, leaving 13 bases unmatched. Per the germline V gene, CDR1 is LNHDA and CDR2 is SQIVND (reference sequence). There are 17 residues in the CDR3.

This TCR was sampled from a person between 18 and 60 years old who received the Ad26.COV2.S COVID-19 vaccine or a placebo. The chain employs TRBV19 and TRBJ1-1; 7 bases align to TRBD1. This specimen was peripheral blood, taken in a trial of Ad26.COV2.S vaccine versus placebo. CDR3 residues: CASSIGGDRNFYTEAFF. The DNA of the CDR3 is TGTGCCAGTAGTATTGGGGGGGACAGAAACTTTTACACTGAAGCTTTCTTT.